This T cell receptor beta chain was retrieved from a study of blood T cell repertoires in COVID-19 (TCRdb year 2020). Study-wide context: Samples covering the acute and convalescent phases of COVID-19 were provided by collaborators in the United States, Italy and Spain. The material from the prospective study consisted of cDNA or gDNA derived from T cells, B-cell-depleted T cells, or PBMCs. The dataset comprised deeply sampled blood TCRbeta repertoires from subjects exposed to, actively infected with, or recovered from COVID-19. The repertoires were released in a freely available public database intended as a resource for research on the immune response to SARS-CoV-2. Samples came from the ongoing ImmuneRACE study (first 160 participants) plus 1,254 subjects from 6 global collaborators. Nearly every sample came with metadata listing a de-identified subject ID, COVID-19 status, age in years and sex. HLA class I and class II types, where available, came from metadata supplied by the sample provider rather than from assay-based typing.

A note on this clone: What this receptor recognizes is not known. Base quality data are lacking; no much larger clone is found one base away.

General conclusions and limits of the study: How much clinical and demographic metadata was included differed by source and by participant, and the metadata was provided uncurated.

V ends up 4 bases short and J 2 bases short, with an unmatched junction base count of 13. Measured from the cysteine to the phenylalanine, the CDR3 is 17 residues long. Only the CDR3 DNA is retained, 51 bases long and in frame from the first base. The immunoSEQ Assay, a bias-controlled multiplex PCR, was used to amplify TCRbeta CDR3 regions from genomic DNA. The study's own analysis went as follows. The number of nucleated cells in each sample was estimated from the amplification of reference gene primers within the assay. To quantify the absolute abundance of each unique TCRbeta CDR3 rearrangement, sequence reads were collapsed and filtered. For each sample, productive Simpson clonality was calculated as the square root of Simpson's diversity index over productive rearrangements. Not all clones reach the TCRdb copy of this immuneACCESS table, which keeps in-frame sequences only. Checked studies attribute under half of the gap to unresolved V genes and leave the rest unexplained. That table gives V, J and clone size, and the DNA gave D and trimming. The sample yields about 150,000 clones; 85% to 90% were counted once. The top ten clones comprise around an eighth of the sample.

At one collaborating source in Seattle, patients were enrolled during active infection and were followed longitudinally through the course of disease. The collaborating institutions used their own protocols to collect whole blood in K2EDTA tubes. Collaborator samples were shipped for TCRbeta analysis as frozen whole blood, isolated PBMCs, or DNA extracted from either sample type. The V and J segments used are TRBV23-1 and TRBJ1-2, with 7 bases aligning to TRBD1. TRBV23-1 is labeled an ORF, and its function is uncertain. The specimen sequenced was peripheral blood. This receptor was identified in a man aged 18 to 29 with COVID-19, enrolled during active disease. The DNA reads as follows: TGCGCCAGCAGTCGACCCGGGACAGAAAAGCGCAACTATGGCTACACCTTC. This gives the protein CASSRPGTEKRNYGYTF.